Shown below are 26 T cell receptor beta chains from a single sample sequenced in a study of blood T cell repertoires in COVID-19. Generated by immunoSEQ multiplex PCR, the TCRdb table keeps only in-frame clones and is missing some. The data show roughly 97,000 clones, about 91% seen once. Sequencing was carried out using peripheral blood. These receptors all come from a human donor in a cohort sampled during active COVID-19.

V is TRBV2 and J is TRBJ1-2; 9 nucleotides match TRBD1. The CDR3 is 15 residues long. Germline CDR1 SNHLY, CDR2 FYNNEI. The J segment lost 8 bases and the V segment lost 6 bases, leaving 13 bases of the junction unmatched. DNA of the CDR3: TGTGCCAGCAGCCGGACAGGGGCCGCAACTGGGGGCTACACCTTC. Its translation: CASSRTGAATGGYTF.

The rearrangement joins TRBV6-5 to TRBJ1-1, with unresolved D. Germline lookup yields CDR1 MNHEY and CDR2 SVGAGI. CDR3 size: 14 residues. V gave up 3 bases and J gave up 0 bases, with 8 bases separating them. The DNA of the CDR3 is TGTGCCAGCAGTTATTTGCAGATGAACACTGAAGCTTTCTTT. It encodes CASSYLQMNTEAFF.

This clone has only one observation. The J gene is TRBJ2-3, the V gene TRBV6-5; tentative D call: TRBD1 (5 bases). CDR1 and CDR2 (germline): MNHEY, SVGAGI. The CDR3 has 15 amino acids. Trimming stripped 4 bases from V and 4 bases from J, with 15 bases between. Written as DNA, the CDR3 is TGTGCCAGCAGTTGGGTGGGGCAGGGCGCAGATACGCAGTATTTT. Amino acid sequence: CASSWVGQGADTQYF.

The rearrangement joins TRBV11-2 to TRBJ2-3, with 10 bases aligning to TRBD1. The CDR3 is made up of 15 amino acids. Losses at the gene ends were 5 bases for V and 2 bases for J; bases not matched to a gene: 4. CDR1 SGHAT and CDR2 FQNNGV come from the germline V gene. The CDR3 coding sequence is TGTGCCAGCAGCCTTGACAGGGGGCCCACAGATACGCAGTATTTT. It is translated as CASSLDRGPTDTQYF.

The V gene is TRBV28, the J gene TRBJ1-1; 10 bases agree with TRBD1. Trimming took 6 bases from V and 5 from J; bases not matched to a gene: 9. Germline V gene data show CDR1 as MDHEN and CDR2 as SYDVKM. The CDR3 is made up of 15 amino acids. In nucleotides, the CDR3 is TGTGCCAGCAGACTCCAGGACAGGGGGAATACTGAAGCTTTCTTT. Translating it yields CASRLQDRGNTEAFF.

The CDR3 loop is CASSVGQGASTEAFF. CDR3 in DNA: TGTGCCAGCAGCGTAGGACAGGGGGCGAGCACTGAAGCTTTCTTT. This chain joins TRBV9 and TRBJ1-1; 10 bases line up with TRBD1. The V segment lost 0 bases and the J segment 4 bases; nucleotides outside the gene matches: 3. The germline V gene has CDR1 SGDLS and CDR2 YYNGEE. This CDR3 comprises 15 residues.

The V call is TRBV2, the J call TRBJ1-3; no firm D call. V dropped 6 bases and J dropped 0 bases, with 15 bases sitting between them. This CDR3 contains 16 residues. Germline CDR1 reads SNHLY; CDR2 reads FYNNEI. The CDR3 DNA is TGTGCCAGCAGCGCACAGAGATCAAGCTCTGGAAACACCATATATTTT. This gives the protein CASSAQRSSSGNTIYF.

CDR3 DNA: TGTGCCAGCAGCTTAGGGCCACCCGGGGAGCTGTTTTTT. Amino acid sequence: CASSLGPPGELFF. This chain links TRBV11-2 with TRBJ2-2; D is undetermined. The V gene lost 1 base and the J gene lost 6 bases, with 6 bases spanning the gap. Germline CDR1 SGHAT, CDR2 FQNNGV. This CDR3 has 13 residues. The entire variable domain, with the rest obtained from reference TRBV11-2 and TRBJ2-2, is as follows: EAGVAQSPRYKIIEKRQSVAFWCNPISGHATLYWYQQILGQGPKLLIQFQNNGVVDDSQLPKDRFSAERLKGVDSTLKIQPAKLEDSAVYLCASSLGPPGELFFGEGSRLTVL.

The chain has TRBV20-1 and TRBJ2-7; D uncertain. Trimming stripped 6 bases from V and 7 bases from J, with 10 bases between. Looked up from germline, CDR1 is DFQATT and CDR2 is SNEGSKA (reference sequence). The CDR3 sequence is 10 residues long. The CDR3: CSAPLLEQYF. CDR3 nucleotides: TGCAGTGCCCCCCTTTTGGAGCAGTACTTC.

The chain joins TRBV29-1 to TRBJ2-7, with D tentatively TRBD1 (6 bases). The CDR3 has 11 amino acids. V was trimmed by 7 bases and J by 5 bases, leaving 12 bases between them. Per germline, CDR1 SQVTM and CDR2 ANQGSEA. The CDR3 coding sequence is TGCAGCGCTCGGACAGTGCACGAGCAGTACTTC. It yields the protein CSARTVHEQYF.

This chain links TRBV4-3 with TRBJ1-2; D unclear. The CDR3 is made up of 13 amino acids. Germline CDR1 reads LGHNA; CDR2 reads YSLEER. V lost 0 bases, J lost 5 bases, and 7 bases lay in between. The CDR3 DNA follows: TGCGCCAGCAGCCAAGACACGAGATATGGCTACACCTTC. Amino acids: CASSQDTRYGYTF.

This clone was seen only once. The genes are TRBV5-4 and TRBJ2-7, with 13 positions matching TRBD2. The ends lost 3 bases at V and 5 bases at J; junction bases unmatched: 2. The CDR3 is 14 amino acids. In germline, CDR1 is SGHNT, CDR2 YYREEE (reference sequence). Here the CDR3 reads CASSSGLAGDEQYF. The CDR3 DNA follows: TGTGCCAGCAGCTCAGGACTAGCGGGGGACGAGCAGTACTTC.

The chain couples TRBV7-9 to TRBJ1-1; D uncertain. This CDR3 is 17 amino acids long. The ends were cut back, 2 bases at V and 6 bases at J, with 22 bases in the middle. Germline V gene data show CDR1 as SEHNR and CDR2 as FQNEAQ (reference sequence). The CDR3 spells CASSLRGYGEGRAEAFF. The CDR3 coding sequence is TGTGCCAGCAGCTTACGGGGATACGGAGAGGGTAGGGCTGAAGCTTTCTTT.

The V gene is TRBV10-3, the J gene TRBJ1-2, with D uncertain. Deletions cut 10 bases from V and 4 bases from J, with 16 bases between. This CDR3 spans 13 amino acids. CDR1 ENHRY and CDR2 SYGVKD come from the germline V gene. CDR3 sequence: CATTSGVPYGYTF. The CDR3 nucleotides are TGTGCCACCACCTCCGGGGTACCCTATGGCTACACCTTC.

The chain joins TRBV29-1 to TRBJ2-2; 7 positions match TRBD2. The CDR3 consists of 12 residues. Germline-derived CDR1 and CDR2 are SQVTM and ANQGSEA. V lost 5 bases and J lost 6; bases outside the gene matches: 3. This CDR3 reads CSVTTSPGELFF. The CDR3 DNA reads TGCAGCGTTACGACTAGCCCCGGGGAGCTGTTTTTT.

This clone appeared once. The chain recombines TRBV30 with TRBJ1-4; D is uncertain. V gave up 0 bases and J gave up 7 bases, with 9 bases separating them. The V gene's germline CDR1 is GTSNPN and CDR2 SVGIG (reference sequence). CDR3 length: 13 amino acids. The CDR3 DNA reads as TGTGCCTGGAGTGTAAAACAAGTTGAAAAACTGTTTTTT. This sequence encodes CAWSVKQVEKLFF.

The chain combines TRBV7-8 with TRBJ2-2; D unresolved. Germline V CDR1 and CDR2: SGHVS, FQNEAQ. The CDR3 is 17 amino acids. Trimming removed 2 bases at V and 1 base at J, with 14 bases between. In nucleotides, the CDR3 is TGTGCCAGCAGCTTAAACGTAGTATCGGGGAACACCGGGGAGCTGTTTTTT. Encoded protein: CASSLNVVSGNTGELFF.

The genes are TRBV2 and TRBJ1-2; the D is unclear. Per germline, CDR1 SNHLY and CDR2 FYNNEI. CDR3 length equals 16 residues. V lost 6 bases to trimming and J lost 4 bases, with 21 bases between them. This CDR3 is CASSSGVGSEIYGYTF. The CDR3 nucleotides are TGTGCCAGCAGCTCCGGGGTAGGGTCGGAGATCTATGGCTACACCTTC.

The rearrangement joins TRBV10-2 to TRBJ2-3; 8 bases are shared with TRBD2. Germline CDR1 is WSHSY and CDR2 is SAAADI. The CDR3 length is 15 residues. With 6 bases clipped from V and 5 bases from J, the junction kept 10 bases outside the gene matches. The CDR3 loop is CASSPQTAGVDTQYF. For the CDR3, the DNA is TGCGCCAGCAGCCCCCAGACAGCGGGAGTAGATACGCAGTATTTT.

V gene TRBV29-1 combines with J gene TRBJ1-5; 8 positions match TRBD1. The CDR3 has 11 amino acids. Per germline, CDR1 SQVTM and CDR2 ANQGSEA. The V segment lost 6 bases and the J segment 12 bases; nucleotides outside the gene matches: 7. In DNA form, the CDR3 reads TGCAGCGTAGGACAGGGAAGCCTCCAGCATTTT. This translates into CSVGQGSLQHF.

The V gene is TRBV5-1, the J gene TRBJ1-2; 8 nucleotides agree with TRBD1. After removal of 5 bases from V and 6 bases from J, the junction contained 3 bases not matched to a gene. The CDR3 has 12 amino acids. Germline V lookup: CDR1 SGHRS, CDR2 YFSETQ. The CDR3 DNA reads as TGCGCCAGCAGTTCGACAGGGGATGGCTACACCTTC. Translated, it gives CASSSTGDGYTF.

V usage is TRBV19 and J usage is TRBJ2-2; D unclear. Germline values: CDR1 LNHDA, CDR2 SQIVND (reference sequence). The CDR3 is 16 amino acids. Trimming pared 3 bases from V and 5 bases from J, leaving 16 bases between. CDR3 sequence: CASSIALLGVTGELFF. CDR3 DNA sequence: TGTGCCAGTAGTATTGCCCTTCTCGGAGTAACCGGGGAGCTGTTTTTT.

The chain carries TRBV12-3 or TRBV12-4 and TRBJ2-5; possibly TRBD1 for D (5 bases). Trimming took 7 bases from V and 4 from J, leaving 13 bases between them. This CDR3 region has 13 residues. CDR3 residues: CASIRGPGETQYF. The CDR3 DNA follows: TGTGCCAGCATAAGGGGTCCGGGAGAGACCCAGTACTTC.

CDR3 nucleotide sequence: TGTGCCAGCAGTTACGGAGCGGGGAGACGCACAGATACGCAGTATTTT. This translates into CASSYGAGRRTDTQYF. The chain recombines TRBV6-2 or TRBV6-3 with TRBJ2-3; 7 bases fit TRBD2. V gave up 2 bases and J gave up 1 base; unmatched junction bases: 6. The CDR3 sequence is 16 residues long. Per the germline V gene, CDR1 is MNHEY and CDR2 is SVGEGT.

This chain joins TRBV4-1 and TRBJ2-7, with D maybe TRBD2 (6 bases). V lost 4 bases and J 3 bases, leaving 16 bases between the germline ends. CDR1 and CDR2 (germline): MGHRA, YSYEKL. This CDR3 spans 15 amino acids. The CDR3 bases are TGCGCCAGCAGCCTCGCTCGGGACTCCTTCTACGAGCAGTACTTC. This translates into CASSLARDSFYEQYF.

This chain joins TRBV5-1 and TRBJ1-3; no firm D call. Germline loops: CDR1 SGHRS, CDR2 YFSETQ. With 5 bases removed from V and 1 base from J, the gap between germline ends came to 13 bases. This CDR3 contains 15 residues. CDR3 sequence: CASRGESVSGNTIYF. In nucleotides, the CDR3 is TGCGCCAGCAGGGGCGAGTCTGTATCTGGAAACACCATATATTTT.